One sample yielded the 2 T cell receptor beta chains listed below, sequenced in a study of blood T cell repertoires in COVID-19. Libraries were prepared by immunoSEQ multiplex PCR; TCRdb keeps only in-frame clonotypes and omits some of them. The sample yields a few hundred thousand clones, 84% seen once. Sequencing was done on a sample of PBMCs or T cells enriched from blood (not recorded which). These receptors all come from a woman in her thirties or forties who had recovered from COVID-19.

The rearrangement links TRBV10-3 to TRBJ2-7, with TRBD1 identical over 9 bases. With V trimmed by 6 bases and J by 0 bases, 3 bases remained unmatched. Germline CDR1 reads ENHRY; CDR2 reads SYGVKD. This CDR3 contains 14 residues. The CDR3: CAISGTGSSYEQYV. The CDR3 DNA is TGTGCCATCAGCGGGACAGGGAGCTCCTACGAGCAGTACGTC.

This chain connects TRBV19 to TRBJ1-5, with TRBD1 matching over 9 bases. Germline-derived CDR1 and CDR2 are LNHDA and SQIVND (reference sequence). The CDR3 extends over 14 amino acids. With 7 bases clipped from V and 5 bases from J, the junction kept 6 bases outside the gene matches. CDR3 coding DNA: TGTGCCAGTATCGCGACAGGGGGTCATCAGCCCCAGCATTTT. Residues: CASIATGGHQPQHF.